The 19 T cell receptor beta chains below come from one sample, sequenced in a study of CXCR3-negative and CXCR3-positive naive CD8 T cells. Overall study results and limits: TRB CDR3s were more hydrophobic in CXCR3-positive than in CXCR3-negative naive cells.

The libraries of TRB cDNA were prepared using 5' RACE with UMI labels. TCRdb re-called the 5' RACE reads; one entry per CDR3 protein, DNA not given. This sample contains 95,000 to 100,000 distinct CDR3 sequences. These receptors lack a known antigen. The sample was naive CXCR3+ CD8+ T cells from blood. The subset is: CD45RO-CCR7+CD27+CD95- naive CD8+ T cells expressing CXCR3 (TNR3+). These receptors came from a human donor in good health. Some clones in this sample may be carry-over from other donors' samples.

This chain joins TRBV15 and TRBJ2-2. The CDR3 runs 17 residues. CDR1 and CDR2 from the germline V gene are LNHNV and YYDKDF (reference sequence). CDR3: CATSRDEASVNTGELFF.

This chain's CDR3 is CASSPYRGHGNEQFF. This chain joins TRBV6-2 or TRBV6-3 and TRBJ2-1; lacking DNA, the TRBD1 call made by TCRdb goes unchecked. This CDR3 has 15 residues. The germline gives CDR1 MNHEY, CDR2 SVGEGT.

The J gene is TRBJ1-2, the V gene TRBV29-1; TCRdb's D call, TRBD1, is unchecked because there is no DNA. Germline V gene lookup returns CDR1 SQVTM and CDR2 ANQGSEA. The length of the CDR3 is 12 residues. This CDR3 is CSADEGVDGYTF.

This rearrangement joins TRBV4-1 to TRBJ2-7; TCRdb returns TRBD1, unconfirmable since there is no DNA. CDR3 length: 14 amino acids. The germline CDR1 and CDR2 sequences are MGHRA and YSYEKL. This CDR3 is CASSQDPGTGEQYF.

The chain has TRBV10-3 and TRBJ2-1. Per the germline V gene, CDR1 is ENHRY and CDR2 is SYGVKD. The CDR3 contains 12 residues. CDR3 residues: CAISVLKDEQFF.

This chain links TRBV29-1 with TRBJ2-5; checking the TCRdb D call of TRBD1 is not possible without DNA. Per the germline V gene, CDR1 is SQVTM and CDR2 is ANQGSEA. The CDR3 length is 16 residues. The CDR3: CSVEDGAGGEWETQYF.

The gene calls are TRBV4-1 and TRBJ2-7; the TCRdb call, TRBD2, lacks DNA for checking. The CDR3 covers 20 residues. Germline V gene sequence: CDR1 MGHRA, CDR2 YSYEKL. This CDR3 reads CASSQAVLAGLGSSSYEQYF.

The chain employs TRBV28 and TRBJ1-5. CDR1 is MDHEN and CDR2 is SYDVKM in the germline V gene. CDR3 length: 11 amino acids. This CDR3 is CASSFHQPQHF.

J is TRBJ1-1 and V is TRBV6-6; TCRdb's D call, TRBD1, is unchecked because there is no DNA. Germline V lookup: CDR1 MNHNY, CDR2 SVGAGI (reference sequence). This CDR3 has 16 amino acids. CDR3: CASSYGGGRKNTEAFF.

The J gene is TRBJ2-2, the V gene TRBV28; TCRdb picks TRBD1, but there is no DNA to check that call. There are 16 residues in the CDR3. In germline, CDR1 is MDHEN, CDR2 SYDVKM. This chain's CDR3 is CASSLPGHITTGELFF.

The rearrangement links TRBV7-6 to TRBJ2-7; as DNA is missing, the TRBD1 call by TCRdb cannot be tested. Per germline, CDR1 SGHVS and CDR2 FNYEAQ. The CDR3 has 15 amino acids. This chain's CDR3 is CASSLAPGESYEQYF.

The rearrangement links TRBV7-2 to TRBJ2-2; lacking DNA, the TRBD2 call made by TCRdb goes unchecked. Germline loops: CDR1 SGHTA, CDR2 FQGNSA. CDR3 length: 17 amino acids. The chain's CDR3 is CASSFEVEGPTTGELFF.

CDR3 loop: CASTHLADRTYEQYF. The chain employs TRBV2 and TRBJ2-7; absent DNA, TCRdb's TRBD1 call cannot be checked. CDR1 and CDR2 from the germline V gene are SNHLY and FYNNEI. The CDR3 has 15 residues. Together with reference TRBV2 and TRBJ2-7, the CDR3 gives the full variable domain: EPEVTQTPSHQVTQMGQEVILRCVPISNHLYFYWYRQILGQKVEFLVSFYNNEISEKSEIFDDQFSVERPDGSNFTLKIRSTKLEDSAMYFCASTHLADRTYEQYFGPGTRLTVT.

V and J are TRBV10-3 and TRBJ2-3; TCRdb picks TRBD1, but there is no DNA to check that call. The CDR3 has 14 amino acids. Germline V gives CDR1 ENHRY, CDR2 SYGVKD. CDR3 amino acids: CAVLEAGATVTQYF.

The chain carries TRBV7-9 and TRBJ2-1; absent DNA, TCRdb's TRBD1 call cannot be checked. This CDR3 is built from 15 residues. The germline gives CDR1 SEHNR, CDR2 FQNEAQ (reference sequence). CDR3 sequence reads: CASSPGTREGNEQFF.

The chain has TRBV7-7 and TRBJ1-1. The CDR3 sequence is 14 residues long. Germline V lookup: CDR1 SSHAT, CDR2 FNYEAQ (reference sequence). CDR3 amino acids: CASSPEVMNTEAFF.

The chain carries TRBV7-9 and TRBJ1-6; TCRdb gives TRBD1 as the D gene, but with no DNA this cannot be confirmed. CDR1 is SEHNR, CDR2 FQNEAQ, per germline (reference sequence). The CDR3 has 19 amino acids. This chain's CDR3 is CASSSTTLPDRGPSSPLHF.

The rearrangement links TRBV7-9 to TRBJ2-2; TCRdb lists TRBD2, though no DNA is available to test this call. The CDR3 sequence is 16 residues long. CDR1 is SEHNR, CDR2 FQNEAQ, per germline (reference sequence). The CDR3 here is CASSPSHPPLDGELFF.

The genes are TRBV7-9 and TRBJ1-1; absent DNA, TCRdb's TRBD1 call cannot be checked. The CDR3 is made up of 17 amino acids. Germline V gene lookup returns CDR1 SEHNR and CDR2 FQNEAQ (reference sequence). The CDR3 loop reads CASLDTTQGAGRTEAFF.